This T cell receptor (beta chain) was recovered during a study of blood T cells in healthy people across ages. Study summary: In model experiments, template switching was able to capture about one barcoded beta molecule for every two T cells that were present.

There are 18 residues in the CDR3. The germline V gene has CDR1 MDHEN and CDR2 SYDVKM. J lost 2 bases, V lost 6 bases, and 12 bases had no gene match. This clonotype was seen more than once but under ten times. With a J-beta primer mix and a sample-barcoded 5' primer, a second PCR ran about 7 to 12 cycles. One entry per CDR3 protein, called by TCRdb with MiXCR from the 5' RACE reads. Of approximately 1,000,000 distinct CDR3 sequences in the sample, around 45% were seen once. Sequencing was performed on blood. The gene calls are TRBV28 and TRBJ2-7, with 14 bases fitting TRBD2. This receptor was identified in a woman aged 55-69 years in good health. CDR3 nucleotides: TGTGCCAGCAGACCCGGACTAGCGGGAGGCCCCCTCCCCTACGAGCAGTACTTC. This codes for CASRPGLAGGPLPYEQYF.